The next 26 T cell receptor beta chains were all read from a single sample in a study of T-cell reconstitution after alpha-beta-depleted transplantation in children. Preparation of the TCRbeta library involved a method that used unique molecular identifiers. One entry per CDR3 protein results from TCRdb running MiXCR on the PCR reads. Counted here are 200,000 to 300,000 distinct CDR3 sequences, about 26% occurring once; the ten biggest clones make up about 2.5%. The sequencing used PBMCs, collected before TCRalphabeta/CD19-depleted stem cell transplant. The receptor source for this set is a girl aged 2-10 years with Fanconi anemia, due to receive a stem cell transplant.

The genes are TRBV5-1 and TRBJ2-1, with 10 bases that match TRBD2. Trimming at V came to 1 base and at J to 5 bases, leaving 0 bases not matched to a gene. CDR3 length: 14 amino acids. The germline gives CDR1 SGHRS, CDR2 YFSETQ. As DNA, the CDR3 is TGCGCCAGCAGCTTGACTAGCGGGAACAATGAGCAGTTCTTC. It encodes CASSLTSGNNEQFF.

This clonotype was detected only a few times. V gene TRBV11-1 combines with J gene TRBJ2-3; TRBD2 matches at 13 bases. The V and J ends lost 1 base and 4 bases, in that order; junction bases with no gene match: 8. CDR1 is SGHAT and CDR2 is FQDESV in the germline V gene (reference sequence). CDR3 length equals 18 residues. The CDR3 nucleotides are TGTGCCAGCAGCTTAGGACTAGCGGGAGGCAATCGGCCAGATACGCAGTATTTT. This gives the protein CASSLGLAGGNRPDTQYF.

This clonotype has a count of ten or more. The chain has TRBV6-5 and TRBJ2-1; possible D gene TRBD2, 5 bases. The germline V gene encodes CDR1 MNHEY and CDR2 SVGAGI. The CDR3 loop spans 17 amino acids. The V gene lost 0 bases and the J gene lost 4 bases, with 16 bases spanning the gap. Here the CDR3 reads CASSYSAHSVAYNEQFF. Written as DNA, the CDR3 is TGTGCCAGCAGTTACTCGGCCCATAGCGTCGCATACAATGAGCAGTTCTTC.

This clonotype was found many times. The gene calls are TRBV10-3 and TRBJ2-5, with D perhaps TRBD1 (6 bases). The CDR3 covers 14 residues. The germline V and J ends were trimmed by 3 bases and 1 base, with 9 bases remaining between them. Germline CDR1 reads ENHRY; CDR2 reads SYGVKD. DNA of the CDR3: TGTGCCATCAGTGAACAGGGTACCCAAGAGACCCAGTACTTC. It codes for CAISEQGTQETQYF.

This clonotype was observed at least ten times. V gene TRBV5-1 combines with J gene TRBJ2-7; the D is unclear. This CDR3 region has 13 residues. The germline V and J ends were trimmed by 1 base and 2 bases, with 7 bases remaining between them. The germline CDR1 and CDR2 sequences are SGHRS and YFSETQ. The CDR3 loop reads CASSLLSAYEQYF. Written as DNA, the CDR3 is TGCGCCAGCAGCTTGCTCTCTGCCTACGAGCAGTACTTC.

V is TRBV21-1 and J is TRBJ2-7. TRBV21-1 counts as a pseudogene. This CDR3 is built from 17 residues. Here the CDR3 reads CASSKERPRRGSYEQYF. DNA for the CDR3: TGTGCCAGCAGCAAAGAAAGGCCTCGCAGGGGATCCTACGAGCAGTACTTC.

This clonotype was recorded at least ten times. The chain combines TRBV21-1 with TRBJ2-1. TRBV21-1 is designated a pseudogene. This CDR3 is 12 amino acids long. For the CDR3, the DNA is TGTGCCAGCAAGGGATACCCCAATGAGCAGTTCTTC. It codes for CASKGYPNEQFF.

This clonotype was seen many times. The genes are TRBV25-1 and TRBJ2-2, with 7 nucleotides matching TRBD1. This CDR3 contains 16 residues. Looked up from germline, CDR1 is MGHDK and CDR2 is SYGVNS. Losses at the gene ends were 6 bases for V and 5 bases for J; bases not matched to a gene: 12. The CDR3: CASRDSLTGWTGELFF. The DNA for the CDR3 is TGTGCCAGCAGAGATAGTTTGACAGGGTGGACCGGGGAGCTGTTTTTT.

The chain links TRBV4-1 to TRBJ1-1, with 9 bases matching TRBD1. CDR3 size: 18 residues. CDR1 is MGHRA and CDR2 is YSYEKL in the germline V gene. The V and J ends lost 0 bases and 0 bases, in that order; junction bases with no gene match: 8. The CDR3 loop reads CASSQDGPGQGLNTEAFF. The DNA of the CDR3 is TGCGCCAGCAGCCAAGACGGACCGGGACAGGGATTGAACACTGAAGCTTTCTTT.

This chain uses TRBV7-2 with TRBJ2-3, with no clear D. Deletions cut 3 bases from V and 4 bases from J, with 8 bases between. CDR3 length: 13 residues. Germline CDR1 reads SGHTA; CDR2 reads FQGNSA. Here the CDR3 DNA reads TGTGCCAGCAGCTTCAGGAAACCAGATACGCAGTATTTT. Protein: CASSFRKPDTQYF.

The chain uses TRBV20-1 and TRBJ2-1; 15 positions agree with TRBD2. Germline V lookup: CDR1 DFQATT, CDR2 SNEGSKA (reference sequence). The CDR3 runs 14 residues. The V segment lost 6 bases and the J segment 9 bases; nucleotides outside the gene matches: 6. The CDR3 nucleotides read TGCAGTGCATCCGGGACTAGCGGGAGGACTGAGCAGTTCTTC. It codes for CSASGTSGRTEQFF.

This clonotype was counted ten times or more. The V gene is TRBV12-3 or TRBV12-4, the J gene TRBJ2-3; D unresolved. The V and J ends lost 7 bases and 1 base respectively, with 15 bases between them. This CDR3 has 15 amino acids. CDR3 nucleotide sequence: TGTGCCAGCACCCCACGACCCGGGCGCACAGATACGCAGTATTTT. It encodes CASTPRPGRTDTQYF.

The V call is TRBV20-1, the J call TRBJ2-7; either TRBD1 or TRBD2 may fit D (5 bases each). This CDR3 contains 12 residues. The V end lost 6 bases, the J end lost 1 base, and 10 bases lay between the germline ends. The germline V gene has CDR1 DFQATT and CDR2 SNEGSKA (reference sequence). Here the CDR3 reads CSALGPSYEQYF. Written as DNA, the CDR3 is TGCAGTGCCCTGGGACCGTCCTACGAGCAGTACTTC.

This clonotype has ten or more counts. CDR3 loop: CASSFGQGRETQYF. CDR3 DNA sequence: TGTGCCAGCAGCTTTGGTCAGGGGAGAGAGACCCAGTACTTC. This chain connects TRBV7-2 to TRBJ2-5; TRBD1 is a possible D gene (6 bases). The germline gives CDR1 SGHTA, CDR2 FQGNSA. V lost 3 bases, J lost 4 bases, and 12 bases lay in between. The CDR3 is made up of 14 amino acids.

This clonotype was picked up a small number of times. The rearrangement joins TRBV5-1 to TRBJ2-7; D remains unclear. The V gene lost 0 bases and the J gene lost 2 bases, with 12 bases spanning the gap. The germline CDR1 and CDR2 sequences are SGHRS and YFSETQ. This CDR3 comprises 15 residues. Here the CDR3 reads CASSLDSLGTYEQYF. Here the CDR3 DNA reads TGCGCCAGCAGCTTGGACAGTTTAGGGACCTACGAGCAGTACTTC. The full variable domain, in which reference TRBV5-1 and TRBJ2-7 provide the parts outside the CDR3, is KAGVTQTPRYLIKTRGQQVTLSCSPISGHRSVSWYQQTPGQGLQFLFEYFSETQRNKGNFPGRFSGRQFSNSRSEMNVSTLELGDSALYLCASSLDSLGTYEQYFGPGTRLTVT.

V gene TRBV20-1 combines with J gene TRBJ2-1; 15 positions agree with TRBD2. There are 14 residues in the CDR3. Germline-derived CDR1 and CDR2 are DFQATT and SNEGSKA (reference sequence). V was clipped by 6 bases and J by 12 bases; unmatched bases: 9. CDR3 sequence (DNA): TGCAGTGCGGGGACTAGCGGGAGGACGGAACTGCAGTTCTTC. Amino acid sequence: CSAGTSGRTELQFF.

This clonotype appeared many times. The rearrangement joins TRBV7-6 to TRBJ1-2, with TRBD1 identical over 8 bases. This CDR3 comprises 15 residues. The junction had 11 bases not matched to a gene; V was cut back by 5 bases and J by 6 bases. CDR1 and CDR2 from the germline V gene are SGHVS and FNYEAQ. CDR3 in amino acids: CASSPDRGWGNGYTF. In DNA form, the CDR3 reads TGTGCCAGCAGCCCCGACAGGGGTTGGGGAAATGGCTACACCTTC. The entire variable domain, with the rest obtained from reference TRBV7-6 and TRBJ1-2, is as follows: GAGVSQSPRYKVTKRGQDVALRCDPISGHVSLYWYRQALGQGPEFLTYFNYEAQQDKSGLPNDRFSAERPEGSISTLTIQRTEQRDSAMYRCASSPDRGWGNGYTFGSGTRLTVV.

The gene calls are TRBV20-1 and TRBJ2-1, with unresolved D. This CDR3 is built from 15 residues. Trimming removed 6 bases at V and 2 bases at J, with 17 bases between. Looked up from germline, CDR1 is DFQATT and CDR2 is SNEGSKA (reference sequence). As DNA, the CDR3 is TGCAGTGCGCCGACACCCACAGTAACCTACAATGAGCAGTTCTTC. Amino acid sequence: CSAPTPTVTYNEQFF.

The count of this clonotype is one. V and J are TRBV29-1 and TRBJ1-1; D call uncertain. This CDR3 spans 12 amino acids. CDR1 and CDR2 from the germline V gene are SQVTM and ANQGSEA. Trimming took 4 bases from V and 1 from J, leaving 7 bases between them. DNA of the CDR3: TGCAGCGTTGCTGGAGGGAACACTGAAGCTTTCTTT. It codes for CSVAGGNTEAFF.

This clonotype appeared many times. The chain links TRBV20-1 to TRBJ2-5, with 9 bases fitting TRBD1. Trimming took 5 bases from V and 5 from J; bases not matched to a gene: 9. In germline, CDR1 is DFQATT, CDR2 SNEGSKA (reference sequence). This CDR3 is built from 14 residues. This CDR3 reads CSASGTGYSETQYF. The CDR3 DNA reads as TGCAGTGCTTCCGGGACAGGGTATTCCGAGACCCAGTACTTC.

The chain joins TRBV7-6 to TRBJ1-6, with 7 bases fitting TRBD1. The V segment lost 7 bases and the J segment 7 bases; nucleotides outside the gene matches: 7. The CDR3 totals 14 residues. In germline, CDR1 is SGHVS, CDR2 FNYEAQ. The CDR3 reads CASTSTGDNSPLHF. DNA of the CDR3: TGTGCCAGCACCTCCACAGGGGACAATTCACCCCTCCACTTT. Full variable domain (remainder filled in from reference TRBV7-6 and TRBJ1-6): GAGVSQSPRYKVTKRGQDVALRCDPISGHVSLYWYRQALGQGPEFLTYFNYEAQQDKSGLPNDRFSAERPEGSISTLTIQRTEQRDSAMYRCASTSTGDNSPLHFGNGTRLTVT.

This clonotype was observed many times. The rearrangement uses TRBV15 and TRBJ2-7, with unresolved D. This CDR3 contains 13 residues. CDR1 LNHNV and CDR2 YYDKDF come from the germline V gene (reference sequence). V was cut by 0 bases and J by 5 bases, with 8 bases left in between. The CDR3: CATSRDTSNEQYF. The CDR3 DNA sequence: TGTGCCACCAGCAGAGATACCAGCAACGAGCAGTACTTC. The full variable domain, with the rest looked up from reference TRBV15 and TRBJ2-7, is DAMVIQNPRYQVTQFGKPVTLSCSQTLNHNVMYWYQQKSSQAPKLLFHYYDKDFNNEADTPDNFQSRRPNTSFCFLDIRSPGLGDTAMYLCATSRDTSNEQYFGPGTRLTVT.

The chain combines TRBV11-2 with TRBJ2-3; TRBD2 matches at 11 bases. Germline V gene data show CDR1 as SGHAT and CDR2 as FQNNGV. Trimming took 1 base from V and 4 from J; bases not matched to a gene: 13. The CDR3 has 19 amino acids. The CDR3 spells CASSLVHITSGGPADTQYF. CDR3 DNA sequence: TGTGCCAGCAGCTTAGTACATATTACTAGCGGGGGTCCAGCAGATACGCAGTATTTT.

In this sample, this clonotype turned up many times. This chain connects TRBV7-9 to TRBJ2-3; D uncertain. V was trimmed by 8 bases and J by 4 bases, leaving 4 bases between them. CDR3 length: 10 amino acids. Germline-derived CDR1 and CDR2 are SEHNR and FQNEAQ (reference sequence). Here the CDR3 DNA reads TGTGCCAGCGCACCAGATACGCAGTATTTT. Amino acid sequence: CASAPDTQYF.

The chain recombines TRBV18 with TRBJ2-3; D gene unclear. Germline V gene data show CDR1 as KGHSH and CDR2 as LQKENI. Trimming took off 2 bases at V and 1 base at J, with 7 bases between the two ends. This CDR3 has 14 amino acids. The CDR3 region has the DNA TGTGCCAGCTCACCAGTGCTGGGCACAGATACGCAGTATTTT. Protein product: CASSPVLGTDTQYF.

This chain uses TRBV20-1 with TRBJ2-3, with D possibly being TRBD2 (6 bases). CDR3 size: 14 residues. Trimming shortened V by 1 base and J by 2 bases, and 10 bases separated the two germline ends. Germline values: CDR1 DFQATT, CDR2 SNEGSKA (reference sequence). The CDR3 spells CSARALDYTDTQYF. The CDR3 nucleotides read TGCAGTGCTAGAGCTCTGGACTACACAGATACGCAGTATTTT.